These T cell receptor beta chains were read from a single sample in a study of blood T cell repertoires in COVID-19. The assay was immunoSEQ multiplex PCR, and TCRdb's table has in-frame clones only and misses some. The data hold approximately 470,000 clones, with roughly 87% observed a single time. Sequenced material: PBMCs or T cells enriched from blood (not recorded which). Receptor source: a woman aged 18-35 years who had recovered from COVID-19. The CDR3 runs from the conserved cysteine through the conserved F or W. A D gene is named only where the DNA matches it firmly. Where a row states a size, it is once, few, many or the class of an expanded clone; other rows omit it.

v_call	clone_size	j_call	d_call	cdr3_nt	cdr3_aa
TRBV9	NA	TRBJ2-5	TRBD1	TGTGCCAGCAGCGTGGACAGGGACGAGACCCAGTACTTC	CASSVDRDETQYF
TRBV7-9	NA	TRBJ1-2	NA	TGTGCCAGCAGCTTTGAGGGGGTCCCTGCGAGAGATGGCTACACCTTC	CASSFEGVPARDGYTF
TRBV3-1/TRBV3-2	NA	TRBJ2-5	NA	TGTGCCAGCAGCCAAGACGCGGAGACCCAGTACTTC	CASSQDAETQYF
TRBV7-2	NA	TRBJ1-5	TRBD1	TGTGCCAGCAGCTCTGACAGGGGGCGGCAGCCCCAGCATTTT	CASSSDRGRQPQHF
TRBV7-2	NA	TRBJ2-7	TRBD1	TGTGCCAGCAGTACAGGGGCCGAGCAGTACTTC	CASSTGAEQYF
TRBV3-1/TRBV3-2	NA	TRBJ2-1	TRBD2	TGTGCCAGCAGCCAAGCGGGGACTAGCTCCTACAATGAGCAGTTCTTC	CASSQAGTSSYNEQFF
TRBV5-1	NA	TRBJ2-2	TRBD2	TGCGCCAGCAGCTACGCCGGGACAGGGCAACTAGCGGGGGACCCTCGGAACACCGGGGAGCTGTTTTTT	CASSYAGTGQLAGDPRNTGELFF
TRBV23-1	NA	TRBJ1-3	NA	TGCGCCAGCAACCCGGACAGTATGGGAAACACCATATATTTT	CASNPDSMGNTIYF
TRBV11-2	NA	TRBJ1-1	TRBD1	TGTGCCAGCAGCTTGGGGAGACAGGGGGTCACTGAAGCTTTCTTT	CASSLGRQGVTEAFF
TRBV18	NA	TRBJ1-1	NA	TGTGCCAGCTCACCACCAGGGAGGAACACTGAAGCTTTCTTT	CASSPPGRNTEAFF
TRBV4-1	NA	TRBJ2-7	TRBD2	TGCGCCAGCAGCCAAGTACGACTAGCTTCCTACGAGCAGTACTTC	CASSQVRLASYEQYF
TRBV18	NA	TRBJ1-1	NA	TGTGCCAGCTCCCAAGGGGGTGGGGACACTGAAGCTTTCTTT	CASSQGGGDTEAFF
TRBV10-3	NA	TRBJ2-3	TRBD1	TGTGCCACACAATCACAGGGGGCGGGAGATACGCAGTATTTT	CATQSQGAGDTQYF
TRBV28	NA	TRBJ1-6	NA	TGTGCCAGCACCGTAAAATGGGGGGATAATTCACCCCTCCACTTT	CASTVKWGDNSPLHF
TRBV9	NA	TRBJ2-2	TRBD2	TGTGCCAGCAGCGTGGGCGGGGGTGACACCGGGGAGCTGTTTTTT	CASSVGGGDTGELFF
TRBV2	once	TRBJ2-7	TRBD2	TGTGCCAGCAAGGGTGAGCGGGGGGCCTACGAGCAGTACTTC	CASKGERGAYEQYF
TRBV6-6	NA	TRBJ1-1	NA	TGTGCCAGCAGTGTAGCACAGGGTCTGAACACTGAAGCTTTCTTT	CASSVAQGLNTEAFF
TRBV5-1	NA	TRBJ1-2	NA	TGCGCCAGCAGCTTGGCCTGGAGAAACTATGGCTACACCTTC	CASSLAWRNYGYTF
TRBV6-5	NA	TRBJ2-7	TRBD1	TGTGCCAGCAGTCCAAACCATGGGACAGTCGCGAAGTACTTC	CASSPNHGTVAKYF
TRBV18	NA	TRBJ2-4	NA	TGTGCCAGCTCACGACCCCCCTTAAACATTCAGTACTTC	CASSRPPLNIQYF
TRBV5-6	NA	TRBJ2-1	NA	TGTGCCAGCAGCTCGGACACACGCCCCCCGAATGAGCAGTTCTTC	CASSSDTRPPNEQFF
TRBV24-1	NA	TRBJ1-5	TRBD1	TGTGCCACTTCGACAGGGGGAGGTCAGCCCCAGCATTTT	CATSTGGGQPQHF
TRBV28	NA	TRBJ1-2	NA	TGTGCCAGCAGTTTAGTTCAGTATGGCTACACCTTC	CASSLVQYGYTF
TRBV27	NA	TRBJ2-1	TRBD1	TGTGCCAGCAGTACCGGGACAGTTTCCTACAATGAGCAGTTCTTC	CASSTGTVSYNEQFF
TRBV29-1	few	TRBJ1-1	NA	TGCAGCGTCCGAGACAAGGACACTGAAGCTTTCTTT	CSVRDKDTEAFF
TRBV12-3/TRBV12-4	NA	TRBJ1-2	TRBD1	TGTGCCAGCAGCTCGACAGGGAGATATGGCTACACCTTC	CASSSTGRYGYTF
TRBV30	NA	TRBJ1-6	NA	TGTGCCTGGACAGGGAATAATTCACCCCTCCACTTT	CAWTGNNSPLHF
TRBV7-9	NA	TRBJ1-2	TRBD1	TGTGCCAGCAGCGCCTTACAGGGGGACTATGGCTACACCTTC	CASSALQGDYGYTF
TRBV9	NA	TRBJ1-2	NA	TGTGCCAGCAGCCTCGGGCAGGGCTTTAACTATGGCTACACCTTC	CASSLGQGFNYGYTF